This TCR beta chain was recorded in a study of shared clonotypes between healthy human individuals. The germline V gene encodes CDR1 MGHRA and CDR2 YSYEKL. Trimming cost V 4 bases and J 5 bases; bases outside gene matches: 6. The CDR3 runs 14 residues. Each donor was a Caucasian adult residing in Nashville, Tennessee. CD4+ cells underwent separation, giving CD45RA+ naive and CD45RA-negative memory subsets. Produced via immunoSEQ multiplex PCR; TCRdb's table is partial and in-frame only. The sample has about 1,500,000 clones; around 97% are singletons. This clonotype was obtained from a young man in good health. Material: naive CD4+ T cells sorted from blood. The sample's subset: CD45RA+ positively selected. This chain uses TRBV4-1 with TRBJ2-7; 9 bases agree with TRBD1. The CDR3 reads CASSPGTGRHEQYF. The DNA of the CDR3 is TGCGCCAGCAGCCCGGGGACAGGGAGGCACGAGCAGTACTTC.